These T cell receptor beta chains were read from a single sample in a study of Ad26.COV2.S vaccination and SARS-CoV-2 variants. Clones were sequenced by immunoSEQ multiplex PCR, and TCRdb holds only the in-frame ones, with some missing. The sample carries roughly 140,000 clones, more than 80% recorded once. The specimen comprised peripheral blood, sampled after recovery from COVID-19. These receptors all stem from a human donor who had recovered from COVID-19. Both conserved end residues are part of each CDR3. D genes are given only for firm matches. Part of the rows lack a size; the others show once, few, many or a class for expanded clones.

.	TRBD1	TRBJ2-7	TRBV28	TGTGCCAGCAGTAGCCCCCCTGGACAGGGTTGGCAGTACTTC	CASSSPPGQGWQYF
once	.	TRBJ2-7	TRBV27	TGTGCCAGCCGTATAACAGGGATTCACTACGAGCAGTACTTC	CASRITGIHYEQYF
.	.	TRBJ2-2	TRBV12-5	TGTGCTAGTGGTTTGGTATATAACTTGAGGTGTGTCGGGGAGCTGTTTTTT	CASGLVYNLRCVGELFF
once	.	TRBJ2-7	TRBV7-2	TGTGCCAGCAGCTCGTACTACGAGCAGTACTTC	CASSSYYEQYF
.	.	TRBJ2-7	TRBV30	TGTGCCTGGGCCCCGGGCAGCTCCTACGAGCAGTACTTC	CAWAPGSSYEQYF
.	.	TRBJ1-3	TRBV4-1	TGCGCCAGCAGCCAAATCAGGGGAGTGGAAACTGGAAACACCATATATTTT	CASSQIRGVETGNTIYF
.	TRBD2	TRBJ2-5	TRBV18	TGTGCCAGCTCACCTCAGGGACTACAAGAGACCCAGTACTTC	CASSPQGLQETQYF
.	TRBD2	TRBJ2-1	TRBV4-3	TGCGCCAGCAGCTTGTCTGGGACTAGCGGTTACAATGAGCAGTTCTTC	CASSLSGTSGYNEQFF
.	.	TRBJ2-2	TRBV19	TGTGCCAGTAGTATGTTTCAGACCGGGGAGCTGTTTTTT	CASSMFQTGELFF
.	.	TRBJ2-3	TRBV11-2	TGTGCCAGCAGCTTGAGCGTCACGCAGTATTTT	CASSLSVTQYF
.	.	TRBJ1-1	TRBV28	TGTGCCAGCAGTTCCTCCTCTAGCACACATTCGAACACTGAAGCTTTCTTT	CASSSSSSTHSNTEAFF
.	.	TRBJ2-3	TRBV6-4	TGTGCCAGCAGTGACTCTCGGGCCCGCGATACGCAGTATTTT	CASSDSRARDTQYF
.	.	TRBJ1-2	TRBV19	TGTGCCAGCCAAGGGCTTAGAAGGGATGGCTACACCTTC	CASQGLRRDGYTF
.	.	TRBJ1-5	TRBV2	TGTGCCAGCAGTGAAGGGGGACACCTACCCAAGAATCAGCCCCAGCATTTT	CASSEGGHLPKNQPQHF
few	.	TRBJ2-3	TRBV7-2	TGTGCCAGCAGCTTAACGGCGGGCACAGATACGCAGTATTTT	CASSLTAGTDTQYF
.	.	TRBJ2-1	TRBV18	TGTGCCAGCTCACCCCTGACCGTGAACAATGAGCAGTTCTTC	CASSPLTVNNEQFF
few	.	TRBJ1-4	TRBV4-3	TGCGCCAGCAGCCAAGATTCCCGGAATGAAAAACTGTTTTTT	CASSQDSRNEKLFF
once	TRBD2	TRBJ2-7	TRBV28	TGTGCCAGCAGGGGGACTAGCGGGGCTTACGAGCAGTACTTC	CASRGTSGAYEQYF
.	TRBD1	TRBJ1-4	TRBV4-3	TGCGCCAGCAGCCAAGGACAGGGGGTTTATGAAAAACTGTTTTTT	CASSQGQGVYEKLFF
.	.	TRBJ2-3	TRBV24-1	TGTGCCACCAGCGGCTCGGACAGCCTGGGCGATACGCAGTATTTT	CATSGSDSLGDTQYF
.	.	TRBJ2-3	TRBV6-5	TGTGCCAGCAGAACGGCAGGGACAGATACGCAGTATTTT	CASRTAGTDTQYF
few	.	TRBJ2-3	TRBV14	TGTGCCAGCAGCCAACCGAGGGGGGGTACGCAGTATTTT	CASSQPRGGTQYF
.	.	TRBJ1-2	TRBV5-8	TGTGCCAGCAGCTTGGAGGACAATAACTATGGCTACACCTTC	CASSLEDNNYGYTF
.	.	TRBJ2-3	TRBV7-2	TGTGCCAGCAGCTTTGGAGGGGATCGCACAGATACGCAGTATTTT	CASSFGGDRTDTQYF
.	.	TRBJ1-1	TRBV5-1	TGCGCGAGCACGAAGGATCCCTCTTTCACTGAAGCTTTCTTT	CASTKDPSFTEAFF
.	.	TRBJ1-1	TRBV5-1	TGCGCCAGCAGCTTGGGGCACAGAATGAACACTGAAGCTTTCTTT	CASSLGHRMNTEAFF
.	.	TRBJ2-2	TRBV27	TGTGCCAGCAGTTCAGGGAGGCACACCGGGGAGCTGTTTTTT	CASSSGRHTGELFF
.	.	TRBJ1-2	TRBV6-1	TGTGCCAGCAGTGAAGACGGGAGCTATGGCTACACCTTC	CASSEDGSYGYTF
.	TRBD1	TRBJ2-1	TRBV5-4	TGTGCCAGCGGTCGGGACAGCTCCTACAATGAGCAGTTCTTC	CASGRDSSYNEQFF
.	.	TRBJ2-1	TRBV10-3	TGTGCCATCAGTGAGTCAAATGAGCAGTTCTTC	CAISESNEQFF
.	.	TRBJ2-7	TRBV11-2	TGTGCCAGCAGTTTTGGGGGGGGCAGATCGAGCTACGAGCAGTACTTC	CASSFGGGRSSYEQYF
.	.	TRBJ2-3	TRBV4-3	TGCGCCAGCAGCCAAGGGGGACGCGATACGCAGTATTTT	CASSQGGRDTQYF
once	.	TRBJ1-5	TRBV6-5	TGTGCCAGCAGTTCGCCTTCGGGGAATCAGCCCCAGCATTTT	CASSSPSGNQPQHF
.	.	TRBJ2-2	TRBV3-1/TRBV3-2	TGTGCCAGCAGCCAAGGTGCGACTGGGACCGGGGAGCTGTTTTTT	CASSQGATGTGELFF
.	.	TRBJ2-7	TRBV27	TGTGCCAGCAGTTTCTCTGGGGGCTCCTACGAGCAGTACTTC	CASSFSGGSYEQYF
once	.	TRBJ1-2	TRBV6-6	TGTGCCAGCAGTTACTCGCCCGGGAAAGTAGGCTACACCTTC	CASSYSPGKVGYTF
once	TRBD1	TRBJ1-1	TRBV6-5	TGTGCCAGCGGAGACAGGGGAAGGACTGAAGCTTTCTTT	CASGDRGRTEAFF
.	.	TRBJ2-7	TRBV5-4	TGTGCCAGCAGCTTAAGGGGGTCCTACGAGCAGTACTTC	CASSLRGSYEQYF
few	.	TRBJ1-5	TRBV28	TGTGCCAGCAGGGCTAATATTGGCGCCCAGCATTTT	CASRANIGAQHF
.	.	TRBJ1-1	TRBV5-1	TGCGCCAGCAGCCCAACAGGGATGAACACTGAAGCTTTCTTT	CASSPTGMNTEAFF
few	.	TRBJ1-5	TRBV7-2	TGTGCCAGCAGCACTAGGGCTGGGTCCAATCAGCCCCAGCATTTT	CASSTRAGSNQPQHF
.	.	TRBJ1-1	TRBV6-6	TGTGCCAGCACAAAGGGAGGGCACACTGAAGCTTTCTTT	CASTKGGHTEAFF
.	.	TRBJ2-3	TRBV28	TGTGCCAGCAGCTCCACAGATACGCAGTATTTT	CASSSTDTQYF
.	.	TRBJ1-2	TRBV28	TGTGCCAGCAGTTTGCCTGGCGGCTACACCTTC	CASSLPGGYTF
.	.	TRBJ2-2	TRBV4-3	TGCGCCAGCAGCCAAGATCTCGGGTTCACCGGGGAGCTGTTTTTT	CASSQDLGFTGELFF
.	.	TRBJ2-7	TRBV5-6	TGTGCCAGCAGCCCGGGCGGGACAGACCACTACGAGCAGTACTTC	CASSPGGTDHYEQYF
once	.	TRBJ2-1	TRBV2	TGTGCCAGCAGTGATCATGAGCAGTTCTTC	CASSDHEQFF
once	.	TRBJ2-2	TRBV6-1	TGTGCCAGCAGTGAGAGGGGGAATACAGGGTTAAGAACCGGGGAGCTGTTTTTT	CASSERGNTGLRTGELFF
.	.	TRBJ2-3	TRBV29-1	TGCAGCGTTGGGACCCCAGATACGCAGTATTTT	CSVGTPDTQYF
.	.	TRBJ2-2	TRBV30	TGTGCCTGGAGTGCACAGCCTACCGGGGAGCTGTTTTTT	CAWSAQPTGELFF
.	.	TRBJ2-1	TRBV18	TGTGCCAGCTCACCAATGGGGAATGAGCAGTTCTTC	CASSPMGNEQFF
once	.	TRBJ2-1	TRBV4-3	TGCGCCAGCAGCCAGGGACTCGGGATGGACAATGAGCAGTTCTTC	CASSQGLGMDNEQFF
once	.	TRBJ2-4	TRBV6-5	TGTGCCAGCAGTTACTCCCAAGCCGAAAACATTCAGTACTTC	CASSYSQAENIQYF
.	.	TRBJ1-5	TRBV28	TGTGCCAGCAGTTTGTTGACGACAAGCAATCAGCCCCAGCATTTT	CASSLLTTSNQPQHF
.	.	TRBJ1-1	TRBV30	TGTGCCTGGAGTGTTCGCCGGGACACTGAAGCTTTCTTT	CAWSVRRDTEAFF
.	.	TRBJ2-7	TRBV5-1	TGCGCCAGCAGCGGGGACTTATCCTACGAGCAGTACTTC	CASSGDLSYEQYF
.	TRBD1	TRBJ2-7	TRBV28	TGTGCCAGCAGTTGGGACAGGAGACTCTCCTACGAGCAGTACTTC	CASSWDRRLSYEQYF
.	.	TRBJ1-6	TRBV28	TGTGCCAGCAGTGGCCGACAGAGTTCACCCCTCCACTTT	CASSGRQSSPLHF
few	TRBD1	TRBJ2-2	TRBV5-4	TGTGCCAGCAGCGGCACCGGGACAGGCTGGGCCGGGGAGCTGTTTTTT	CASSGTGTGWAGELFF